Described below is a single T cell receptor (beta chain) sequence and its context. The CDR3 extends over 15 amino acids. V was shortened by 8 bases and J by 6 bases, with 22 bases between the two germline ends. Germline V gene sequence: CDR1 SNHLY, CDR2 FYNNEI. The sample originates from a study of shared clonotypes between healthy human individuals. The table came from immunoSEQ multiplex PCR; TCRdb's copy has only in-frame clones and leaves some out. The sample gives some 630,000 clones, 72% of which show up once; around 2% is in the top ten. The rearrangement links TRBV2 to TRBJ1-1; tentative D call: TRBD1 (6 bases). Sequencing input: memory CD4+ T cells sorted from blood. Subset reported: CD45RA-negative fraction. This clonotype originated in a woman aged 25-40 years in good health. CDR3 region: CASRWGEGVYAEAFF. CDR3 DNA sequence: TGTGCCAGCCGGTGGGGAGAGGGGGTGTACGCTGAAGCTTTCTTT.